This T cell receptor (beta chain) was documented in a study of tumor and adjacent non-tumor tissue in lung cancer. No cell sorting was done before RNA was extracted from the tissue. The normal lung tissue was taken more than 3 cm from the tumor edge. A modified ARM-PCR protocol with three rounds of nested PCR amplified TCRbeta. TCRdb analysed the multiplex PCR reads with MiXCR anew, one entry per CDR3 protein. This sample has 55,000 to 65,000 distinct CDR3 sequences; roughly two thirds occur once, and the top ten carry under 35%. V dropped 7 bases and J dropped 3 bases, with 30 bases sitting between them. CDR1 and CDR2 (germline): SGHRS, YFSETQ. The CDR3 loop spans 19 amino acids.

The specimen sequenced was distant non-tumor lung tissue. The sequence was collected from a man aged 70 or older with non-small cell lung cancer. The chain uses TRBV5-1 and TRBJ2-3; TRBD1 or TRBD2 may be the D gene (7 bases each). The CDR3 protein is CASEGAASSKRTSTDTQYF. The CDR3 DNA reads TGCGCCAGCGAGGGGGCGGCTAGCTCAAAGCGGACTAGTACAGATACGCAGTATTTT.